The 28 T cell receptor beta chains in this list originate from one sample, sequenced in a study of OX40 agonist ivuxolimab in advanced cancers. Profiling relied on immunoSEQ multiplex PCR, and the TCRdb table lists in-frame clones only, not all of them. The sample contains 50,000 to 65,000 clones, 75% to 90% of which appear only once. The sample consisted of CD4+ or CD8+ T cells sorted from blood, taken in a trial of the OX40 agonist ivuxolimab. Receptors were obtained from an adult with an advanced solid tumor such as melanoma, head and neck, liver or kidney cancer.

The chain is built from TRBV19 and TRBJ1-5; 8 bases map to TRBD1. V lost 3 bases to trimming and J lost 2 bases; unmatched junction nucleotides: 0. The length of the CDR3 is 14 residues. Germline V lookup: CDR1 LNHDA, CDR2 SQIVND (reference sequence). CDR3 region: CASSMTGGNQPQHF. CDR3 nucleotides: TGTGCCAGTAGTATGACAGGGGGCAATCAGCCCCAGCATTTT.

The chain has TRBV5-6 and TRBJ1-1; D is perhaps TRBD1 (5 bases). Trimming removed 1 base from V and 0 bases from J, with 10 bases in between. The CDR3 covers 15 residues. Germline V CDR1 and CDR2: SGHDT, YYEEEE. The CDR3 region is CASSLSDRMNTEAFF. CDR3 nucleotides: TGTGCCAGCAGCTTGAGTGACAGAATGAACACTGAAGCTTTCTTT.

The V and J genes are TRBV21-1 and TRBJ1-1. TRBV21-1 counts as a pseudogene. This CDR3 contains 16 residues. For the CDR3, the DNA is TGTGCCAGCAGCAAAGTAAACCAGAGAGCGAACACTGAAGCTTTCTTT. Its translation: CASSKVNQRANTEAFF.

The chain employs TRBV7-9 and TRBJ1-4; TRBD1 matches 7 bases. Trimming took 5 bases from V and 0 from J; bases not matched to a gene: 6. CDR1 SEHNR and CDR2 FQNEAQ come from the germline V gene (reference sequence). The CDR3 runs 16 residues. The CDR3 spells CASSPTGSTTNEKLFF. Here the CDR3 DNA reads TGTGCCAGCAGCCCGACAGGGTCAACAACTAATGAAAAACTGTTTTTT.

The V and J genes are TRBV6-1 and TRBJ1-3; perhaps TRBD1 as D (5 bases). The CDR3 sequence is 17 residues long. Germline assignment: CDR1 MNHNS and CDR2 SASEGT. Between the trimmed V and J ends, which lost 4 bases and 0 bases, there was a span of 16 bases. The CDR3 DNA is TGTGCCAGCAGTGGTCCCGGGACGTTGCTCTCTGGAAACACCATATATTTT. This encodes CASSGPGTLLSGNTIYF.

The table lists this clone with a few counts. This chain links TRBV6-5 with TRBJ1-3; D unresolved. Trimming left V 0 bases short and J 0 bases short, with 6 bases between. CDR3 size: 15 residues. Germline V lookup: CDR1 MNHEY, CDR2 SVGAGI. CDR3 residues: CASSYSYSSGNTIYF. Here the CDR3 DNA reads TGTGCCAGCAGTTACTCGTACAGCTCTGGAAACACCATATATTTT.

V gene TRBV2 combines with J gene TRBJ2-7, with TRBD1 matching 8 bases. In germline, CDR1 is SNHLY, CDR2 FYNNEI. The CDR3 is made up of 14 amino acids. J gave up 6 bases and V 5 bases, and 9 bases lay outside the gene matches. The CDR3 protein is CASSSGTGFGEQYF. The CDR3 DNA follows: TGTGCCAGCAGTTCCGGGACAGGTTTCGGCGAGCAGTACTTC.

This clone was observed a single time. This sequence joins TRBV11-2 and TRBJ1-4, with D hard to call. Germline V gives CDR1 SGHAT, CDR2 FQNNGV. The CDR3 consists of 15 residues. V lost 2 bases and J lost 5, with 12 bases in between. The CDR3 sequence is CASSLLGQPNEKLFF. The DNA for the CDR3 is TGTGCCAGCAGCTTACTAGGGCAGCCGAATGAAAAACTGTTTTTT.

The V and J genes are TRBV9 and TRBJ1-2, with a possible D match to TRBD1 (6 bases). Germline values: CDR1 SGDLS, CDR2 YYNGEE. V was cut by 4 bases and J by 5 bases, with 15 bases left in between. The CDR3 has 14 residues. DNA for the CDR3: TGTGCCAGCAGCCGGACAGACGAACTTTATGGCTACACCTTC. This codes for CASSRTDELYGYTF.

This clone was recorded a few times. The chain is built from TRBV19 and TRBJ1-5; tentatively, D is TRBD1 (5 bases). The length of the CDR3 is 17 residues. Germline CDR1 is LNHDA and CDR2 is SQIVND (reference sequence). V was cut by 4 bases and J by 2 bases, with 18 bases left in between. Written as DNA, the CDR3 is TGTGCCAGTAGTAATCCTCAGGGAAACCTCGGCAATCAGCCCCAGCATTTT. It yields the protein CASSNPQGNLGNQPQHF.

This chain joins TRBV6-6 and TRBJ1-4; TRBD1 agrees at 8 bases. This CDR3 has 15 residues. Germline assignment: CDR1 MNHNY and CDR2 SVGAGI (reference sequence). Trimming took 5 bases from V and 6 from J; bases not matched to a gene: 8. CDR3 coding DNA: TGTGCCAGCAGTACACCTGGCAGGGGGCATGAAAAACTGTTTTTT. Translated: CASSTPGRGHEKLFF.

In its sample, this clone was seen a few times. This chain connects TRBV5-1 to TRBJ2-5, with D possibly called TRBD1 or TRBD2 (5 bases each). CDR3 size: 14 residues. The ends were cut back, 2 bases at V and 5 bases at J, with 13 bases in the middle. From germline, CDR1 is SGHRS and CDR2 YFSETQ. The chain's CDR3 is CASSFGRGGETQYF. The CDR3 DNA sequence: TGCGCCAGCAGCTTCGGTCGGGGCGGTGAGACCCAGTACTTC.

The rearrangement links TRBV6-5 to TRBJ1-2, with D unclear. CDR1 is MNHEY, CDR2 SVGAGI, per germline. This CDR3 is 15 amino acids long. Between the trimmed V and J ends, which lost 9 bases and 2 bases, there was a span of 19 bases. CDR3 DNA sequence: TGTGCCAGTCGCGTGGTAGGGAAAGTGAACTATGGCTACACCTTC. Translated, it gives CASRVVGKVNYGYTF.

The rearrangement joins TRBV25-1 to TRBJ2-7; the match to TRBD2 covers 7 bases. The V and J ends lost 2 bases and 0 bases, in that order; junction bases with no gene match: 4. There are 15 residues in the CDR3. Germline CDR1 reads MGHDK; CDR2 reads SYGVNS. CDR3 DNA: TGTGCCAGCAGTGAACCTAGCGGTTTCTCCTACGAGCAGTACTTC. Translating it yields CASSEPSGFSYEQYF.

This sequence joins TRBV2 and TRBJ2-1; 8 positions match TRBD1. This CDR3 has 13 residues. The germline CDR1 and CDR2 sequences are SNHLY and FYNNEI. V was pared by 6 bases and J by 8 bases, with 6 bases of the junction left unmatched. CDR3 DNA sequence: TGTGCCAGCAGCCGAGGCAGGGGGCATGAGCAGTTCTTC. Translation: CASSRGRGHEQFF.

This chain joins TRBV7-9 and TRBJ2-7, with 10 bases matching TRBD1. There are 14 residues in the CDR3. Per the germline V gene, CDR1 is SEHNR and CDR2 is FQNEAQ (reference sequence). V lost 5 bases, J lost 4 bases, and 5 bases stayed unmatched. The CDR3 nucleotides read TGTGCCAGCAGCACGACAGGGGGCGGATACGAGCAGTACTTC. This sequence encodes CASSTTGGGYEQYF.

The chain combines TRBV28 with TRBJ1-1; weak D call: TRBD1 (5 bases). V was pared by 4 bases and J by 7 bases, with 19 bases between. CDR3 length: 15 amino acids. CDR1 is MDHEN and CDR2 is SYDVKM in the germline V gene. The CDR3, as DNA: TGTGCCAGCAGTTCGTCCGGGACGGCTAGGAGTGAAGCTTTCTTT. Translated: CASSSSGTARSEAFF. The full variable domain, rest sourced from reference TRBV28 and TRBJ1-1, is DVKVTQSSRYLVKRTGEKVFLECVQDMDHENMFWYRQDPGLGLRLIYFSYDVKMKEKGDIPEGYSVSREKKERFSLILESASTNQTSMYLCASSSSGTARSEAFFGQGTRLTVV.

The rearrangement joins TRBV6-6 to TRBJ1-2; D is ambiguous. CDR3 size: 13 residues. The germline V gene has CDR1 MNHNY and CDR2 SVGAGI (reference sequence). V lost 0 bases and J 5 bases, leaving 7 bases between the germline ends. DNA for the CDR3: TGTGCCAGCAGTTACTCGAAAACTTATGGCTACACCTTC. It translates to CASSYSKTYGYTF.

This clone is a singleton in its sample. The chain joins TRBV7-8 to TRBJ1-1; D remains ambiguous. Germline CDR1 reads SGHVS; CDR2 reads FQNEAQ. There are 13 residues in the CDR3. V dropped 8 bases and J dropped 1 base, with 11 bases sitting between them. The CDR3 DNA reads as TGTGCCAGCGGTAGGGTCGCGAACACTGAAGCTTTCTTT. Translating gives CASGRVANTEAFF.

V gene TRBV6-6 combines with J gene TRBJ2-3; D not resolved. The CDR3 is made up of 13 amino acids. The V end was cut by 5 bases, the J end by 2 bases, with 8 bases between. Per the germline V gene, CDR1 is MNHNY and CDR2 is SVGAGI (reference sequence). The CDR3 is CASSTYSTDTQYF. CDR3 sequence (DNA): TGTGCCAGCAGTACTTATTCCACAGATACGCAGTATTTT.

The DNA of the CDR3 is TGTGCCAGCAGTGACTCGACAGCGGGAAACAATGAGCAGTTCTTC. Translated, it gives CASSDSTAGNNEQFF. This sequence joins TRBV6-4 and TRBJ2-1, with 7 bases fitting TRBD2. This CDR3 comprises 15 residues. V was clipped by 0 bases and J by 5 bases; unmatched bases: 4. Looked up from germline, CDR1 is MRHNA and CDR2 is SNTAGT.

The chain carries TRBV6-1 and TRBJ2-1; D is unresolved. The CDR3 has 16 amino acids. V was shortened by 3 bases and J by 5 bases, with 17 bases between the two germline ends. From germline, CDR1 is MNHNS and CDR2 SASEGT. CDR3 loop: CASSEGYAALDNEQFF. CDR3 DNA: TGTGCCAGCAGTGAGGGATATGCGGCACTTGACAATGAGCAGTTCTTC.

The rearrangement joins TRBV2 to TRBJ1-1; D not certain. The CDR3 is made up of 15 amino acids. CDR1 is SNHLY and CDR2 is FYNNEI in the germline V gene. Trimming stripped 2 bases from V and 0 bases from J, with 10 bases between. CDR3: CASSEMAPMNTEAFF. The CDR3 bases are TGTGCCAGCAGTGAAATGGCACCGATGAACACTGAAGCTTTCTTT. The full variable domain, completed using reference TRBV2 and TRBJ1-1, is EPEVTQTPSHQVTQMGQEVILRCVPISNHLYFYWYRQILGQKVEFLVSFYNNEISEKSEIFDDQFSVERPDGSNFTLKIRSTKLEDSAMYFCASSEMAPMNTEAFFGQGTRLTVV.

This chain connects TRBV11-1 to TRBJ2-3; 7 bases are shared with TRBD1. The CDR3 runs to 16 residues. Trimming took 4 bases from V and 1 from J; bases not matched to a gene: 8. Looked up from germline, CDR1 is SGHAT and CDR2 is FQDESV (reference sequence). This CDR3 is CASSSWTGMGTDTQYF. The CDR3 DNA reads TGTGCCAGCAGCTCTTGGACAGGAATGGGCACAGATACGCAGTATTTT.

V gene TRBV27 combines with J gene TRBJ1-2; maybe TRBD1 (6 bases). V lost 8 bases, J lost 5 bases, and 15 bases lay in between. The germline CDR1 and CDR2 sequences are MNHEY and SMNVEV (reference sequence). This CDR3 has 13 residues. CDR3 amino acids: CASGLGGQYGYTF. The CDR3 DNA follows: TGTGCCAGCGGACTCGGAGGACAGTATGGCTACACCTTC.

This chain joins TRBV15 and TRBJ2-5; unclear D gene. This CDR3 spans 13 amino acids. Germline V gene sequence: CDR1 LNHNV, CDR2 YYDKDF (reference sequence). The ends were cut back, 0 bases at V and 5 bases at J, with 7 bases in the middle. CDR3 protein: CATSRDPEETQYF. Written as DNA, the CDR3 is TGTGCCACCAGCAGAGATCCAGAGGAGACCCAGTACTTC.

DNA for the CDR3: TGTGCCAGCAGTAACCTACAGGGAGTTAGCGGCTACACCTTC. Amino acid sequence: CASSNLQGVSGYTF. The chain combines TRBV6-1 with TRBJ1-2; possibly TRBD1 for D (6 bases). V was pared by 5 bases and J by 8 bases, with 18 bases between. Per germline, CDR1 MNHNS and CDR2 SASEGT. This CDR3 is built from 14 residues.

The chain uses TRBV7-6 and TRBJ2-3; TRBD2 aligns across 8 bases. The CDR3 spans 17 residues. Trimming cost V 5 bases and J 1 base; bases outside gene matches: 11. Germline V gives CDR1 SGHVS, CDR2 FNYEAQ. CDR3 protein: CASSPRQAGVGTDTQYF. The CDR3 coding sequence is TGTGCCAGCAGCCCCCGCCAAGCGGGAGTTGGCACAGATACGCAGTATTTT.